The 27 T cell receptor beta chains listed next were all sequenced from one sample in a study of naive and memory T cell subsets. Both TRBC1 and TRBC2 were covered by a beta constant-region primer of two equimolar oligonucleotides. Via MiXCR, TCRdb re-called the UMI-ligation and nested PCR reads, giving one row per CDR3 protein. This table holds approximately 5,100 distinct CDR3 sequences, approximately 6.8% found once. The material sequenced was effector memory CD8+ T cells from blood. Subset meaning: effector memory, CD45RA- CD27-. These receptors came from a human donor in good health.

Comment on this clonotype: One base away lies a much larger clone, so this may be a sequencing read error. The chain recombines TRBV7-3 with TRBJ2-1; 7 positions agree with TRBD2. In germline, CDR1 is SGHTA, CDR2 FQGTGA. The CDR3 covers 18 residues. V lost 5 bases to trimming and J lost 1 base; unmatched junction nucleotides: 14. The CDR3 is CASSRYATGEGSYNEQFF. The CDR3 DNA reads TGTGCCAGCAGCCGTTACGCCACGGGGGAGGGGTCCTACAATGAGCAGTTCTTC.

This clonotype was counted a few times. This chain uses TRBV20-1 with TRBJ1-1; D is uncertain. The length of the CDR3 is 15 residues. V was trimmed by 0 bases and J by 3 bases, leaving 14 bases between them. Germline lookup yields CDR1 DFQATT and CDR2 SNEGSKA (reference sequence). CDR3 in DNA: TGCAGTGCTAGAGAAATACAGTGGGATCACACTGAAGCTTTCTTT. This codes for CSAREIQWDHTEAFF.

This clonotype was counted at least ten times. V and J are TRBV4-3 and TRBJ1-6; no clear D. The CDR3 is 13 residues long. Trimming cost V 4 bases and J 10 bases, with 11 bases left between them. CDR1 LGHNA and CDR2 YSLEER come from the germline V gene. Here the CDR3 reads CASSPQVSSPLHF. For the CDR3, the DNA is TGCGCCAGCAGCCCCCAGGTTTCCTCACCCCTCCACTTT.

In this sample, this clonotype turned up many times. The chain links TRBV20-1 to TRBJ2-5; D possibly uses TRBD1 or TRBD2 (6 bases each). The V end was cut by 3 bases, the J end by 2 bases, with 13 bases between. In germline, CDR1 is DFQATT, CDR2 SNEGSKA (reference sequence). The CDR3 runs 14 residues. DNA for the CDR3: TGCAGTGCTAGGAGGGGGGAATCACAAGAGACCCAGTACTTC. This codes for CSARRGESQETQYF.

This clonotype was seen a few times. V gene TRBV5-6 combines with J gene TRBJ2-5; 9 nucleotides align to TRBD2. Germline lookup yields CDR1 SGHDT and CDR2 YYEEEE. V shed 4 bases and J 0 bases; nucleotides not matched to a gene: 10. The CDR3 runs to 17 residues. The CDR3 region has the DNA TGTGCCAGCAGCGTCGCGTCAGCTAGCGGGAACCAAGAGACCCAGTACTTC. It yields the protein CASSVASASGNQETQYF.

J is TRBJ1-3 and V is TRBV5-4, with a possible D match to TRBD1 (6 bases). The germline V and J ends were trimmed by 4 bases and 3 bases, with 17 bases remaining between them. The CDR3 consists of 16 residues. Germline V gene sequence: CDR1 SGHNT, CDR2 YYREEE (reference sequence). The chain's CDR3 is CASSVAGRGLGNTIYF. CDR3 in DNA: TGTGCCAGCAGCGTGGCCGGTCGGGGGCTTGGAAACACCATATATTTT.

This clonotype has just a few counts. The J gene is TRBJ2-1, the V gene TRBV6-4, with 9 bases aligning to TRBD2. V was clipped by 5 bases and J by 5 bases; unmatched bases: 7. CDR3 length: 15 amino acids. Germline assignment: CDR1 MRHNA and CDR2 SNTAGT. The CDR3 here is CASSQTSGDNNEQFF. CDR3 DNA: TGTGCCAGCAGTCAGACTAGCGGAGATAACAATGAGCAGTTCTTC.

By sample share, this clonotype is medium-sized. The V call is TRBV19, the J call TRBJ2-3, with 9 bases fitting TRBD2. This CDR3 spans 14 amino acids. V lost 7 bases, J lost 3 bases, and 5 bases stayed unmatched. Germline CDR1 is LNHDA and CDR2 is SQIVND (reference sequence). The CDR3 loop reads CASKAGGDTDTQYF. The CDR3 DNA is TGTGCCAGTAAGGCGGGAGGGGATACAGATACGCAGTATTTT.

This clonotype showed up just a few times. J is TRBJ2-7 and V is TRBV6-2 or TRBV6-3, with a possible D match to TRBD1 (5 bases). CDR1 and CDR2 (germline): MNHEY, SVGEGT. This CDR3 has 14 amino acids. V was shortened by 8 bases and J by 5 bases, with 19 bases between the two germline ends. CDR3 in DNA: TGTGCCAGCTCCAGTGGGTCAGGGCCCCACGAGCAGTACTTC. Translation gives CASSSGSGPHEQYF.

The V and J genes are TRBV6-4 and TRBJ2-1, with 10 bases that match TRBD2. Germline CDR1 and CDR2: MRHNA and SNTAGT. This CDR3 is 15 amino acids long. Germline trimming cut 4 bases from V and 8 bases from J; bases unmatched to any gene: 8. The CDR3 nucleotides are TGTGCCAGCAGTGTAAGCGGGGGGGCCGGCGATGAGCAGTTCTTC. Encoded protein: CASSVSGGAGDEQFF.

This clonotype was counted ten times or more. This sequence joins TRBV25-1 and TRBJ1-1; weak D call: TRBD1 (6 bases). Germline CDR1 and CDR2: MGHDK and SYGVNS. The CDR3 runs to 13 residues. V was cut by 7 bases and J by 1 base, with 10 bases left in between. The chain's CDR3 is CASTPGANTEAFF. DNA for the CDR3: TGTGCCAGCACACCAGGGGCGAACACTGAAGCTTTCTTT.

In its sample, this clonotype was seen many times. V is TRBV4-2 and J is TRBJ2-3, with TRBD2 identical over 9 bases. Germline V gene sequence: CDR1 LGHNA, CDR2 YNFKEQ. The CDR3 totals 16 residues. The ends lost 0 bases at V and 2 bases at J; junction bases unmatched: 3. This CDR3 reads CASSQERGGATDTQYF. CDR3 nucleotides: TGTGCCAGCAGCCAAGAACGCGGGGGGGCCACAGATACGCAGTATTTT.

Many counts were recorded for this clonotype. V and J are TRBV7-9 and TRBJ1-1; D remains unclear. The CDR3 length is 12 residues. V was pared by 4 bases and J by 7 bases, with 10 bases between. The germline V gene encodes CDR1 SEHNR and CDR2 FQNEAQ (reference sequence). The CDR3 nucleotides are TGTGCCAGCAGCTCACGAACCATTGAAGCTTTCTTT. This gives the protein CASSSRTIEAFF.

This clonotype has ten or more counts. The J gene is TRBJ2-3, the V gene TRBV6-5; D unresolved. The V end lost 0 bases, the J end lost 4 bases, and 14 bases lay between the germline ends. The CDR3 has 16 amino acids. Germline V gene lookup returns CDR1 MNHEY and CDR2 SVGAGI. The CDR3 protein is CASSYSTGLASDTQYF. The CDR3 DNA sequence: TGTGCCAGCAGTTACTCGACGGGCCTCGCTTCAGATACGCAGTATTTT.

The chain has TRBV6-4 and TRBJ2-3; TRBD1 matches at 8 bases. Germline lookup yields CDR1 MRHNA and CDR2 SNTAGT. The CDR3 spans 15 residues. The trim removed 3 bases at V and 2 bases at J, leaving 4 bases unmatched. CDR3 region: CASSEGGQATDTQYF. CDR3 in DNA: TGTGCCAGCAGTGAAGGGGGACAGGCCACAGATACGCAGTATTTT.

This sequence joins TRBV6-2 or TRBV6-3 and TRBJ2-2; no clear D. Germline V gene sequence: CDR1 MNHEY, CDR2 SVGEGT. V lost 6 bases and J lost 3, with 11 bases in between. The CDR3 has 14 amino acids. CDR3 protein: CASRAALDTGELFF. DNA for the CDR3: TGTGCCAGCAGGGCGGCTCTAGACACCGGGGAGCTGTTTTTT.

The gene calls are TRBV20-1 and TRBJ2-1, with D possibly TRBD2 on 5 matching bases. Trimming removed 2 bases from V and 6 bases from J, with 11 bases in between. This CDR3 comprises 13 residues. Looked up from germline, CDR1 is DFQATT and CDR2 is SNEGSKA (reference sequence). The CDR3 spells CSARQAVGNEQFF. The CDR3 bases are TGCAGTGCTAGACAAGCGGTGGGCAATGAGCAGTTCTTC.

The sample holds a few counts of this clonotype. The chain recombines TRBV15 with TRBJ2-1, with TRBD1 identical over 7 bases. Germline values: CDR1 LNHNV, CDR2 YYDKDF (reference sequence). The ends lost 5 bases at V and 5 bases at J; junction bases unmatched: 6. This CDR3 contains 14 residues. The CDR3 sequence is CATSYRTGDNEQFF. The CDR3 coding sequence is TGTGCCACCAGCTACCGGACAGGAGACAATGAGCAGTTCTTC.

There are many counts of this clonotype. J is TRBJ2-3 and V is TRBV4-3, with 12 positions matching TRBD2. After removal of 3 bases from V and 6 bases from J, the junction contained 4 bases not matched to a gene. The CDR3 runs 15 residues. The germline gives CDR1 LGHNA, CDR2 YSLEER. The CDR3 DNA follows: TGCGCCAGCAGCCAGACTAGCGGGGGAGTGGATACGCAGTATTTT. This translates into CASSQTSGGVDTQYF.

This clonotype has only a few counts. The chain joins TRBV9 to TRBJ1-5, with D unresolved. Germline lookup yields CDR1 SGDLS and CDR2 YYNGEE. The CDR3 extends over 14 amino acids. V was cut by 4 bases and J by 5 bases, with 13 bases left in between. DNA for the CDR3: TGTGCCAGCAGCCCCGGTCGGCTCGATCAGCCCCAGCATTTT. As protein: CASSPGRLDQPQHF.

This clonotype was seen ten or more times. The V gene is TRBV20-1, the J gene TRBJ1-5; D ambiguous. The CDR3 is 17 residues long. The V end was cut by 1 base, the J end by 1 base, with 17 bases between. Germline assignment: CDR1 DFQATT and CDR2 SNEGSKA (reference sequence). The CDR3 reads CSARALWEGASNQPQHF. The CDR3 bases are TGCAGTGCTAGAGCCCTATGGGAGGGCGCGAGCAATCAGCCCCAGCATTTT.

A few counts support this clonotype. The CDR3 protein is CASSYGDRDNSPLHF. CDR3 DNA: TGTGCCAGCAGTTACGGGGACAGGGATAATTCACCCCTCCACTTT. The chain links TRBV6-2 or TRBV6-3 to TRBJ1-6, with 9 bases aligning to TRBD1. The germline gives CDR1 MNHEY, CDR2 SVGEGT. The V gene end was trimmed by 2 bases and the J gene end by 5 bases; junction bases not matched to a gene: 1. The CDR3 spans 15 residues.

This clonotype has just a few counts. This chain links TRBV6-2 or TRBV6-3 with TRBJ2-1; perhaps TRBD1 as D (6 bases). The CDR3 is 12 residues long. Deletions cut 5 bases from V and 10 bases from J, with 12 bases between. From germline, CDR1 is MNHEY and CDR2 SVGEGT. The CDR3 reads CASSPDRLEQFF. In DNA, the CDR3 is TGTGCCAGCAGTCCGGACAGACTCGAGCAGTTCTTC.

Ten or more counts support this clonotype. The CDR3 sequence is CSARERAEGDVYEQYF. CDR3 DNA: TGCAGTGCTAGAGAACGAGCAGAAGGGGACGTCTACGAGCAGTACTTC. The chain couples TRBV20-1 to TRBJ2-7; D possibly matches TRBD1 or TRBD2 (5 bases each). Germline assignment: CDR1 DFQATT and CDR2 SNEGSKA (reference sequence). Trimming shortened V by 0 bases and J by 3 bases, and 18 bases separated the two germline ends. There are 16 residues in the CDR3.

V gene TRBV12-3 or TRBV12-4 combines with J gene TRBJ1-1; D remains unclear. The CDR3 runs to 13 residues. V lost 6 bases and J 2 bases, leaving 10 bases between the germline ends. CDR3 protein: CASSRIVNTEAFF. CDR3 in DNA: TGTGCCAGCAGCCGAATCGTAAACACTGAAGCTTTCTTT.

This clonotype has a count of ten or more. The J gene is TRBJ2-1, the V gene TRBV6-4, with TRBD2 matching 11 bases. The junction had 7 bases not matched to a gene; V was cut back by 0 bases and J by 9 bases. The CDR3 has 16 amino acids. Germline CDR1 reads MRHNA; CDR2 reads SNTAGT. This CDR3 reads CASSDSGTSGAPEQFF. The CDR3 nucleotides are TGTGCCAGCAGTGACTCTGGGACTAGCGGAGCCCCTGAGCAGTTCTTC.

This clonotype was recorded many times. This chain links TRBV6-4 with TRBJ2-1; 7 bases match TRBD2. CDR1 is MRHNA, CDR2 SNTAGT, per germline. The CDR3 spans 14 residues. V shed 4 bases and J 7 bases; nucleotides not matched to a gene: 7. As DNA, the CDR3 is TGTGCCAGCAGTGCGAGCGGGACTCAAAATGAGCAGTTCTTC. This codes for CASSASGTQNEQFF.